This T cell receptor (beta chain) was sequenced for a study of T-cell memory formation after mild COVID-19. Germline loops: CDR1 MGHRA, CDR2 YSYEKL. The CDR3 length is 14 residues. The V segment lost 4 bases and the J segment 2 bases; nucleotides outside the gene matches: 5. Each CDR3 protein gets one entry after TCRdb re-called the 5' RACE reads with MiXCR. The data contain hundreds of thousands of distinct CDR3 sequences, 28% of them seen just once; the ten biggest clones take up about 13%. This receptor was identified in an adult woman who had mild COVID-19 (a few samples of this study predate the infection). Cell type and time point are not known. Sample: PBMCs or a T cell subset sorted from them (not recorded which). The chain is built from TRBV4-1 and TRBJ2-7; 7 bases match TRBD1. The CDR3: CASSPGTEAYEQYF. The CDR3 DNA sequence: TGCGCCAGCAGCCCTGGGACAGAGGCCTACGAGCAGTACTTC.